This T cell receptor beta chain was documented in a study of neoadjuvant nivolumab and ipilimumab in lung cancer (dated by TCRdb to 2019 to 2021). Turning to the overall study: In the NEOSTAR trial, nivolumab was administered intravenously at 3 mg/kg on days 1, 15 and 29, and the combination arm also received ipilimumab 1 mg/kg on day 1 only. The primary endpoint of the trial was the rate of major pathologic response (MPR) in the intention-to-treat population of each study arm. The trial treated 40 to 45 patients with operable NSCLC: about 23 were randomized to nivolumab monotherapy and 21 to nivolumab plus ipilimumab. The study compared TCR repertoires in pretherapy (baseline) peripheral blood with TCR repertoires in tumors resected at surgery after neoadjuvant immune checkpoint blockade. Matched pretherapy and resected tumor pairs were analyzed for seven patients: four treated with nivolumab and three with nivolumab plus ipilimumab.

The library relied on the immunoSEQ multiplex PCR assay. Concerning the study's data processing: Richness and clonality were used to summarize the repertoires, and clones that significantly expanded or contracted between pre- and post-therapy samples were identified. In TCRdb, the immuneACCESS table is reduced to in-frame sequences with V and J assigned. These tables do not hold every clone; where another copy was compared, an unresolved V gene accounts for under half, and the others remain unexplained. V and J calls and clone size are as listed in that table; D and trimming were resolved from the DNA. The sample yields some 38,000 clones; roughly nine tenths were counted once. Of the sample, approximately 3.6% is held by the ten largest clones. As to this clone: Its antigen is currently not known. Per-base qualities were not stored, and no clone one base away is much larger.

CDR3 length: 14 amino acids, cysteine to phenylalanine. Only the CDR3 portion is preserved as DNA: 42 bases, with reading frame beginning at the first base. The junction shows trimming of 2 bases on V and 4 bases on J, and the gene matches do not reach 0 bases of it. From the germline V gene, CDR1 is KGHSH and CDR2 is LQKENI. Beyond this particular receptor, the publication reports: Greater TCR richness and clonality were observed in resected tumors than in tumor-adjacent uninvolved lung, and increases were observed in more dual-therapy-treated tumors. Tumor T-cell richness and clonality rose from pretherapy to surgery in three of three dual-therapy tumors but in only two of four nivolumab-treated tumors. A small number of samples was subjected to TCR sequencing. No significant correlation was found between TCR clonality and pathologic tumor regression, and only one major-pathologic-response sample was available for the clonality analysis. TCR richness in pretherapy blood showed a positive correlation with richness in tumors resected after neoadjuvant therapy (Spearman R ≈ 0.8).

This specimen's time point label, interpreted: pretherapy, before neoadjuvant immune checkpoint inhibitors. The samples were obtained from NEOSTAR, a phase 2 randomized trial that tested neoadjuvant nivolumab or nivolumab plus ipilimumab, followed by surgery, in operable NSCLC. This TCR came from an adult with non-small cell lung cancer. The V and J genes are TRBV18 and TRBJ2-7; 12 bases in the junction line up with TRBD2. The sample here was peripheral blood, taken before neoadjuvant nivolumab, alone or with ipilimumab. The DNA sequence reads TGTGCCAGCTCACCAGGGACTAGCGGGTACGAGCAGTACTTC. This translates into CASSPGTSGYEQYF.